Below, 5 T cell receptor beta chains from the same sample are listed, as sequenced in a study of T cells after yellow fever vaccination. TCRdb independently ran MiXCR on the 5' RACE reads; one entry per CDR3 protein. The sample has some 160,000 distinct CDR3 sequences; about a tenth are singletons. Sample: CD8+ T cells sorted from PBMCs, taken 45 days after the yellow fever booster vaccination. These receptors were collected from a man aged 18-30 years who received the YFV17D yellow fever vaccine.

This rearrangement joins TRBV12-3 or TRBV12-4 to TRBJ2-3, with D possibly called TRBD1 or TRBD2 (6 bases each). Trimming pared 5 bases from V and 5 bases from J, leaving 14 bases between. The CDR3 has 14 residues. CDR3 nucleotide sequence: TGTGCCAGCAGTGTAGGGGGGCCCCAAGATACGCAGTATTTT. Its protein product is CASSVGGPQDTQYF.

In its sample, this clonotype was seen once. The V call is TRBV29-1, the J call TRBJ1-1; the match to TRBD1 covers 7 bases. This CDR3 region has 12 residues. The J segment lost 2 bases and the V segment lost 7 bases, leaving 4 bases of the junction unmatched. Germline CDR1 reads SQVTM; CDR2 reads ANQGSEA. The CDR3 reads CSATGDNTEAFF. The CDR3 DNA reads TGCAGCGCTACAGGGGATAACACTGAAGCTTTCTTT.

This chain uses TRBV7-6 with TRBJ1-5, with 8 positions matching TRBD1. Trimming cost V 5 bases and J 3 bases; bases outside gene matches: 9. Germline V CDR1 and CDR2: SGHVS, FNYEAQ. The CDR3 has 16 residues. CDR3 bases: TGTGCCAGCAGCCCGGACGACAGGGGAGTCAATCAGCCCCAGCATTTT. This sequence encodes CASSPDDRGVNQPQHF.

This clonotype was observed a few times. The chain joins TRBV6-5 to TRBJ1-6; perhaps TRBD1 as D (5 bases). The ends were cut back, 2 bases at V and 7 bases at J, with 9 bases in the middle. This CDR3 contains 14 residues. CDR1 and CDR2 (germline): MNHEY, SVGAGI. The chain's CDR3 is CASSYAPGNSPLHF. The DNA for the CDR3 is TGTGCCAGCAGTTACGCGCCAGGGAATTCACCCCTCCACTTT.

This clonotype came up a few times. The chain recombines TRBV7-2 with TRBJ2-5; D remains unclear. Trimming took off 0 bases at V and 1 base at J, with 18 bases between the two ends. CDR1 and CDR2 from the germline V gene are SGHTA and FQGNSA. CDR3 length: 18 residues. CDR3 loop: CASSLAVHLAPVQETQYF. Written as DNA, the CDR3 is TGTGCCAGCAGCTTAGCGGTCCATCTGGCGCCCGTCCAAGAGACCCAGTACTTC. The full variable domain, rest sourced from reference TRBV7-2 and TRBJ2-5, is GAGVSQSPSNKVTEKGKDVELRCDPISGHTALYWYRQSLGQGLEFLIYFQGNSAPDKSGLPSDRFSAERTGGSVSTLTIQRTQQEDSAVYLCASSLAVHLAPVQETQYFGPGTRLLVL.